What follows are 14 T cell receptor beta chains derived from one specimen sequenced in a study of T cells after yellow fever vaccination (dated by TCRdb to about 2019). Interpreted using the paper, the treatment or condition label stands for: live attenuated yellow fever vaccine strain. Library preparation was by 5' RACE. For sequencing, an Illumina NovaSeq 6000 was employed. TCRdb reprocessed the public reads (quality trimming at Q25 with fastp, clone calling with MiXCR) and kept in-frame beta chains. Each entry merges the rows of one CDR3 protein and shows their most common DNA and genes. The sample records 150,000 to 200,000 distinct CDR3 sequences, 9.3% of which are singletons. Roughly a third of the sample comes from the top ten. Sequencing was performed on CD8+ T cells sorted from PBMCs, taken 45 days after the yellow fever booster vaccination. Receptor source: a man aged 18-30 years who received the YFV17D yellow fever vaccine.

V usage is TRBV4-1 and J usage is TRBJ2-1; 10 positions agree with TRBD2. Per the germline V gene, CDR1 is MGHRA and CDR2 is YSYEKL. With 6 bases clipped from V and 9 bases from J, the junction kept 11 bases outside the gene matches. The CDR3 covers 15 residues. CDR3 loop: CASRPQAGGPSEQFF. CDR3 bases: TGCGCCAGCAGGCCTCAAGCGGGGGGGCCGAGTGAGCAGTTCTTC.

This clonotype was counted many times. The CDR3 does not end in the conserved phenylalanine or tryptophan, so this is likely a read error. The limits of the CDR3 on the DNA are not certain, so only TCRdb's listed CDR3 is given. The chain joins TRBV6-6 to TRBJ1-1. Including both end residues, the CDR3 is 12 amino acids long. From germline, CDR1 is MNHNY and CDR2 SVGAGI (reference sequence). CDR3 protein: CASGPIWRQGFT.

This sequence joins TRBV4-1 and TRBJ1-1; D possibly corresponds to TRBD1 (6 bases). Trimming removed 3 bases from V and 7 bases from J, with 9 bases in between. The CDR3 length is 12 residues. Germline values: CDR1 MGHRA, CDR2 YSYEKL. For the CDR3, the DNA is TGCGCCAGCAGCCAGAGGGGGGTTGAAGCTTTCTTT. Residues: CASSQRGVEAFF.

V usage is TRBV6-5 and J usage is TRBJ1-2; 9 bases match TRBD1. This CDR3 comprises 15 residues. Germline values: CDR1 MNHEY, CDR2 SVGAGI. Losses at the gene ends were 0 bases for V and 5 bases for J; bases not matched to a gene: 4. The CDR3, as DNA: TGTGCCAGCAGTTACTCACCTGGGACAGGGTATGGCTACACCTTC. This codes for CASSYSPGTGYGYTF.

In its sample, this clonotype was seen a few times. The V and J genes are TRBV7-6 and TRBJ2-1; no definite D call. The CDR3 extends over 17 amino acids. Germline V lookup: CDR1 SGHVS, CDR2 FNYEAQ. V was shortened by 1 base and J by 4 bases, with 17 bases between the two germline ends. The chain's CDR3 is CASSLVGSPDSYNEQFF. The CDR3 DNA is TGTGCCAGCAGCTTAGTGGGTTCCCCCGATTCTTACAATGAGCAGTTCTTC. The variable domain in full, with the rest retrieved from reference TRBV7-6 and TRBJ2-1, is GAGVSQSPRYKVTKRGQDVALRCDPISGHVSLYWYRQALGQGPEFLTYFNYEAQQDKSGLPNDRFSAERPEGSISTLTIQRTEQRDSAMYRCASSLVGSPDSYNEQFFGPGTRLTVL.

The chain joins TRBV11-2 to TRBJ2-7; 8 nucleotides line up with TRBD1. Germline V CDR1 and CDR2: SGHAT, FQNNGV. With 5 bases clipped from V and 1 base from J, the junction kept 7 bases outside the gene matches. The CDR3 extends over 15 amino acids. The chain's CDR3 is CASSPDRGRSYEQYF. The CDR3 DNA follows: TGTGCCAGCAGCCCCGACAGGGGTAGATCCTACGAGCAGTACTTC. The full variable domain, its missing parts supplied by reference TRBV11-2 and TRBJ2-7, is EAGVAQSPRYKIIEKRQSVAFWCNPISGHATLYWYQQILGQGPKLLIQFQNNGVVDDSQLPKDRFSAERLKGVDSTLKIQPAKLEDSAVYLCASSPDRGRSYEQYFGPGTRLTVT.

This chain links TRBV7-6 with TRBJ1-6; maybe TRBD1 (5 bases). The CDR3 length is 12 residues. Trimming removed 5 bases from V and 13 bases from J, with 12 bases in between. In germline, CDR1 is SGHVS, CDR2 FNYEAQ. The CDR3 loop reads CASSPTGGPLHF. Here the CDR3 DNA reads TGTGCCAGCAGCCCTACCGGGGGGCCCCTCCACTTT.

The CDR3 here is CAVRGDTQYF. The DNA for the CDR3 is TGTGCCGTACGTGGGGATACGCAGTATTTT. The rearrangement uses TRBV6-2 or TRBV6-3 and TRBJ2-3; D unclear. V gave up 11 bases and J gave up 6 bases, with 9 bases separating them. Germline values: CDR1 MNHEY, CDR2 SVGEGT. This CDR3 region has 10 residues.

A few counts support this clonotype. V usage is TRBV5-6 and J usage is TRBJ2-5; D could derive from TRBD1 or TRBD2 (6 bases each). CDR1 SGHDT and CDR2 YYEEEE come from the germline V gene. CDR3 length equals 15 residues. V lost 0 bases and J 5 bases, leaving 14 bases between the germline ends. The CDR3 bases are TGTGCCAGCAGCTTGGAGGGGGGAGGTACGGAGACCCAGTACTTC. This encodes CASSLEGGGTETQYF.

This clonotype was observed a few times. The gene calls are TRBV6-6 and TRBJ2-7; D gene ambiguous. Germline V gene lookup returns CDR1 MNHNY and CDR2 SVGAGI (reference sequence). This CDR3 contains 13 residues. The V end lost 4 bases, the J end lost 0 bases, and 7 bases lay between the germline ends. Here the CDR3 reads CASSLSPSYEQYV. The CDR3 DNA follows: TGTGCCAGCAGTTTATCTCCCTCCTACGAGCAGTACGTC.

In this sample, this clonotype turned up a few times. V is TRBV7-9 and J is TRBJ2-6; 8 bases are a match to TRBD1. V lost 5 bases and J lost 1; bases outside the gene matches: 7. Germline CDR1 is SEHNR and CDR2 is FQNEAQ (reference sequence). This CDR3 comprises 17 residues. The CDR3 region is CASSRPGQVSGANVLTF. The DNA of the CDR3 is TGTGCCAGCAGCCGTCCGGGACAGGTATCTGGGGCCAACGTCCTGACTTTC.

The chain employs TRBV2 and TRBJ2-5; TRBD1 might be the D (6 bases). The CDR3 has 15 amino acids. Deletions cut 4 bases from V and 1 base from J, with 13 bases between. The germline V gene encodes CDR1 SNHLY and CDR2 FYNNEI. CDR3 coding DNA: TGTGCCAGCAGTGGGGTAACAGGGACCCAAGAGACCCAGTACTTC. This gives the protein CASSGVTGTQETQYF.

This clonotype has more than one count but fewer than ten. The CDR3 DNA follows: TGTGCCAGAACGCGACGGCCGGACAGGGGCTCACCCCTCCACTTT. As protein: CARTRRPDRGSPLHF. The chain links TRBV6-4 to TRBJ1-6, with TRBD1 matching over 9 bases. CDR3 size: 15 residues. CDR1 and CDR2 (germline): MRHNA, SNTAGT. Trimming removed 9 bases from V and 10 bases from J; junction bases left unmatched: 13.

The J gene is TRBJ1-5, the V gene TRBV24-1; D ambiguous. V lost 3 bases, J lost 0 bases, and 14 bases lay in between. The CDR3 is 17 residues long. Germline values: CDR1 KGHDR, CDR2 SFDVKD. CDR3: CATSDHPRVYSNQPQHF. The CDR3, as DNA: TGTGCCACCAGTGATCACCCCCGAGTTTATAGCAATCAGCCCCAGCATTTT.